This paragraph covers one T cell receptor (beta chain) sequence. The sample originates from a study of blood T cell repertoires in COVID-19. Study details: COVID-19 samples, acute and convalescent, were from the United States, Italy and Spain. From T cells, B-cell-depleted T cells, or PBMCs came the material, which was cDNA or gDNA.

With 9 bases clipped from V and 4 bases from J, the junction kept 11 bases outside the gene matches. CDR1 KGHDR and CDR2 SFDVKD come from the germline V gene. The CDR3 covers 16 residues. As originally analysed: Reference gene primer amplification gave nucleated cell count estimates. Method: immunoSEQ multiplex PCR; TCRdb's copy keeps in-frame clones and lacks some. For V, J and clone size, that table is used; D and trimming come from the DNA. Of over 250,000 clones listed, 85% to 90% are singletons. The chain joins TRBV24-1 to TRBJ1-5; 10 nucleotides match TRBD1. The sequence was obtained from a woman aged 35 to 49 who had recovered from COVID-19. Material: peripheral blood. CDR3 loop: CATVEDGTGVNQPQHF. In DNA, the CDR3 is TGTGCCACCGTTGAGGACGGGACAGGGGTAAATCAGCCCCAGCATTTT.